The 6 T cell receptor beta chains reported below all come from one sample, sequenced in a study of blood T cell repertoires in COVID-19. Profiled with immunoSEQ multiplex PCR; TCRdb holds only in-frame clones, not every one. The sample lists 300,000 to 350,000 clones; more than 75% were seen once. Input material: peripheral blood. These receptors all come from a woman between 45 and 65 years old with COVID-19, enrolled during active disease.

The count of this clone is one. The chain recombines TRBV6-6 with TRBJ2-7; D ambiguous. The CDR3 has 14 residues. Trimming pared 7 bases from V and 3 bases from J, leaving 16 bases between. CDR1 is MNHNY, CDR2 SVGAGI, per germline (reference sequence). CDR3 coding DNA: TGTGCCAGCACTCCTTCACTCTACCTCTACGAGCAGTACTTC. Protein sequence: CASTPSLYLYEQYF.

This chain connects TRBV27 to TRBJ2-5, with 9 nucleotides matching TRBD1. CDR1 and CDR2 from the germline V gene are MNHEY and SMNVEV (reference sequence). The CDR3 is 13 residues long. J gave up 5 bases and V 8 bases, and 6 bases lay outside the gene matches. CDR3 DNA sequence: TGTGCCAGCGGATCCACAGGGGGCGAGACCCAGTACTTC. It codes for CASGSTGGETQYF.

V gene TRBV27 combines with J gene TRBJ2-3, with D hard to call. V lost 5 bases to trimming and J lost 0 bases, with 12 bases between them. Looked up from germline, CDR1 is MNHEY and CDR2 is SMNVEV (reference sequence). This CDR3 spans 15 amino acids. CDR3: CASSPRGSSTDTQYF. CDR3 nucleotides: TGTGCCAGCAGTCCCCGCGGATCTAGCACAGATACGCAGTATTTT.

The chain uses TRBV27 and TRBJ2-2, with D tentatively TRBD2 (7 bases). The CDR3 has 12 amino acids. Trimming cost V 6 bases and J 8 bases, with 10 bases left between them. Germline V gene data show CDR1 as MNHEY and CDR2 as SMNVEV (reference sequence). CDR3 DNA: TGTGCCAGCAGCCGGGGGGCGGGGGAGCTGTTTTTT. It yields the protein CASSRGAGELFF.

The chain recombines TRBV9 with TRBJ2-5, with 8 bases fitting TRBD2. Germline V gene data show CDR1 as SGDLS and CDR2 as YYNGEE. CDR3 size: 16 residues. The ends lost 3 bases at V and 5 bases at J; junction bases unmatched: 12. The CDR3 coding sequence is TGTGCCAGCAGCGCCGTTGGACGGGAGGGCGTGGAGACCCAGTACTTC. Translating it yields CASSAVGREGVETQYF.

This sequence joins TRBV30 and TRBJ2-7; 10 bases map to TRBD2. J gave up 2 bases and V 1 base, and 2 bases lay outside the gene matches. Germline V lookup: CDR1 GTSNPN, CDR2 SVGIG (reference sequence). This CDR3 has 14 residues. In DNA, the CDR3 is TGTGCCTGGAGTGGGGGACTAGCGACCTACGAGCAGTACTTC. Protein product: CAWSGGLATYEQYF.